Below are 17 T cell receptor beta chains sequenced from a single sample in a study of blood T cell repertoires in COVID-19. The protocol was immunoSEQ multiplex PCR, while the TCRdb copy is restricted to in-frame clones and leaves out a portion. Here the sample spans over 45,000 clones, roughly 87% being singletons. Sequencing was done on a sample of peripheral blood. All receptors derive from a man aged 45-65 years with active COVID-19.

The V gene is TRBV5-1, the J gene TRBJ2-3; D unresolved. The CDR3 has 15 amino acids. V was shortened by 0 bases and J by 4 bases, with 12 bases between the two germline ends. Germline V gene sequence: CDR1 SGHRS, CDR2 YFSETQ. DNA for the CDR3: TGCGCCAGCAGCTTGGGACTCCCATGGTCAGATACGCAGTATTTT. Translation gives CASSLGLPWSDTQYF. Full variable domain (remainder filled in from reference TRBV5-1 and TRBJ2-3): KAGVTQTPRYLIKTRGQQVTLSCSPISGHRSVSWYQQTPGQGLQFLFEYFSETQRNKGNFPGRFSGRQFSNSRSEMNVSTLELGDSALYLCASSLGLPWSDTQYFGPGTRLTVL.

This rearrangement joins TRBV5-6 to TRBJ1-5; 10 bases align to TRBD1. The CDR3 length is 17 residues. Germline V CDR1 and CDR2: SGHDT, YYEEEE. Trimming removed 4 bases from V and 0 bases from J; junction bases left unmatched: 7. The CDR3 coding sequence is TGTGCCAGCAGCACGGGACAGGGGACGTATAGCAATCAGCCCCAGCATTTT. Residues: CASSTGQGTYSNQPQHF.

This chain links TRBV29-1 with TRBJ2-1; TRBD2 agrees at 7 bases. Losses at the gene ends were 8 bases for V and 7 bases for J; bases not matched to a gene: 8. The CDR3 is made up of 12 amino acids. Per germline, CDR1 SQVTM and CDR2 ANQGSEA. CDR3 residues: CSLQTGGNEQFF. CDR3 in DNA: TGCAGCCTTCAGACGGGGGGAAATGAGCAGTTCTTC.

The rearrangement uses TRBV6-5 and TRBJ1-2; 9 bases map to TRBD1. CDR3 size: 13 residues. The V and J ends lost 4 bases and 8 bases, in that order; junction bases with no gene match: 5. CDR1 and CDR2 from the germline V gene are MNHEY and SVGAGI. For the CDR3, the DNA is TGTGCCAGCAGTTCTGGACAGGGGCGCGGCTACACCTTC. It yields the protein CASSSGQGRGYTF.

This chain connects TRBV11-2 to TRBJ1-2, with 7 nucleotides matching TRBD1. From germline, CDR1 is SGHAT and CDR2 FQNNGV. This CDR3 region has 14 residues. J was trimmed by 4 bases and V by 1 base; bases with no gene match: 3. The CDR3 sequence: CASSLAGQAYGYTF. The CDR3, as DNA: TGTGCCAGCAGCTTAGCAGGACAGGCCTATGGCTACACCTTC.

V usage is TRBV19 and J usage is TRBJ2-3; tentative D call: TRBD2 (5 bases). Trimming shortened V by 6 bases and J by 1 base, and 14 bases separated the two germline ends. The CDR3 totals 15 residues. Germline-derived CDR1 and CDR2 are LNHDA and SQIVND (reference sequence). The CDR3: CASSPWERGTDTQYF. CDR3 nucleotide sequence: TGTGCCAGTAGCCCTTGGGAGAGAGGCACAGATACGCAGTATTTT.

This chain links TRBV6-5 with TRBJ2-5, with 7 bases that match TRBD1. V was clipped by 9 bases and J by 1 base; unmatched bases: 8. The CDR3 loop spans 14 amino acids. In germline, CDR1 is MNHEY, CDR2 SVGAGI. The CDR3 DNA reads as TGTGCCAGTAGTCGGGACAGTGCCCAAGAGACCCAGTACTTC. It yields the protein CASSRDSAQETQYF.

The V gene is TRBV12-5, the J gene TRBJ1-6, with D unresolved. Germline values: CDR1 LGHNT, CDR2 FRNRAP. With 10 bases removed from V and 0 bases from J, the gap between germline ends came to 10 bases. This CDR3 is 14 amino acids long. The CDR3 DNA reads as TGTGCTACTAGAAGGCGCTCCTATAATTCACCCCTCCACTTT. Its protein product is CATRRRSYNSPLHF. Drawing the rest from reference TRBV12-5 and TRBJ1-6, the complete variable domain is DARVTQTPRHKVTEMGQEVTMRCQPILGHNTVFWYRQTMMQGLELLAYFRNRAPLDDSGMPKDRFSAEMPDATLATLKIQPSEPRDSAVYFCATRRRSYNSPLHFGNGTRLTVT.

This clone showed up just once. The V call is TRBV6-5, the J call TRBJ1-6; D perhaps matches TRBD1 (5 bases). The ends were cut back, 5 bases at V and 17 bases at J, with 16 bases in the middle. This CDR3 spans 12 amino acids. Germline V CDR1 and CDR2: MNHEY, SVGAGI. As DNA, the CDR3 is TGTGCCAGCAGTAGCGTAAGGGGAAGAGTCCACTTT. Translating gives CASSSVRGRVHF.

The chain combines TRBV5-1 with TRBJ2-7, with 8 bases identical to TRBD1. The CDR3 is made up of 14 amino acids. Trimming took 2 bases from V and 3 from J; bases not matched to a gene: 4. CDR1 SGHRS and CDR2 YFSETQ come from the germline V gene. CDR3 nucleotide sequence: TGCGCCAGCAGCTTCGGACAGGGTGTCTACGAGCAGTACTTC. Translated, it gives CASSFGQGVYEQYF. The variable domain in full, completed from reference TRBV5-1 and TRBJ2-7, reads KAGVTQTPRYLIKTRGQQVTLSCSPISGHRSVSWYQQTPGQGLQFLFEYFSETQRNKGNFPGRFSGRQFSNSRSEMNVSTLELGDSALYLCASSFGQGVYEQYFGPGTRLTVT.

This chain uses TRBV3-1 (or the pseudogene TRBV3-2) with TRBJ2-7, with TRBD2 identical over 11 bases. Per germline, CDR1 LGHDT and CDR2 YNNKEL (reference sequence). The junction had 1 base not matched to a gene; V was cut back by 4 bases and J by 5 bases. The CDR3 extends over 13 amino acids. The CDR3: CASSLAGGNEQYF. In DNA, the CDR3 is TGTGCCAGCAGCCTAGCGGGAGGGAACGAGCAGTACTTC.

This chain connects TRBV12-5 to TRBJ2-7; D perhaps matches TRBD1 (6 bases). The CDR3 consists of 12 residues. CDR1 and CDR2 (germline): LGHNT, FRNRAP. CDR3 sequence: CASSEGDYEQYF. The CDR3 DNA reads TGTGCCTCCTCCGAGGGGGATTACGAGCAGTACTTC.

V is TRBV19 and J is TRBJ1-2; tentatively, D is TRBD1 (5 bases). Germline CDR1 and CDR2: LNHDA and SQIVND (reference sequence). The CDR3 consists of 12 residues. Trimming stripped 6 bases from V and 9 bases from J, with 14 bases between. The CDR3 region is CASSRSDSSYTF. In DNA, the CDR3 is TGTGCCAGTAGCCGAAGCGACAGTAGCTACACCTTC.

The chain couples TRBV6-2 or TRBV6-3 to TRBJ1-2; D gene ambiguous. The V end was cut by 4 bases, the J end by 1 base, with 7 bases between. Germline CDR1 MNHEY, CDR2 SVGEGT. The CDR3 contains 13 residues. CDR3 in DNA: TGTGCCAGCAGTTTAGACAATAACTATGGCTACACCTTC. It codes for CASSLDNNYGYTF.

The chain uses TRBV28 and TRBJ1-5; unclear D gene. The germline V and J ends were trimmed by 6 bases and 2 bases, with 11 bases remaining between them. Germline V gives CDR1 MDHEN, CDR2 SYDVKM. This CDR3 has 14 residues. The CDR3 sequence is CASSPTSRNQPQHF. DNA of the CDR3: TGTGCCAGCAGCCCGACAAGTCGCAATCAGCCCCAGCATTTT.

The chain is built from TRBV7-9 and TRBJ2-3; weak D call: TRBD2 (5 bases). Germline loops: CDR1 SEHNR, CDR2 FQNEAQ (reference sequence). Trimming removed 5 bases at V and 0 bases at J, with 18 bases between. This CDR3 comprises 17 residues. The CDR3 bases are TGTGCCAGCAGCCCCAGCGCCGGGGTTCAAAGCACAGATACGCAGTATTTT. Its translation is CASSPSAGVQSTDTQYF. Full variable domain (remainder filled in from reference TRBV7-9 and TRBJ2-3): DTGVSQNPRHKITKRGQNVTFRCDPISEHNRLYWYRQTLGQGPEFLTYFQNEAQLEKSRLLSDRFSAERPKGSFSTLEIQRTEQGDSAMYLCASSPSAGVQSTDTQYFGPGTRLTVL.

The chain uses TRBV3-1 (or the pseudogene TRBV3-2) and TRBJ1-1; D remains ambiguous. The V and J ends lost 0 bases and 3 bases respectively, with 11 bases between them. CDR3 length: 15 residues. The germline CDR1 and CDR2 sequences are LGHDT and YNNKEL (reference sequence). CDR3 sequence reads: CASSQDRGWDTEAFF. The CDR3 DNA sequence: TGTGCCAGCAGCCAAGATCGGGGATGGGACACTGAAGCTTTCTTT.